This T cell receptor (beta chain) is from a study of cytotoxic CD8 clonotypes in ibrutinib-treated CLL. Across the whole study: The cohort had 10 to 12 relapsed/refractory and some 16 treatment-naive patients, 17 to 18 IGHV unmutated. Whole-study findings and limits: Among the clonotypes, public ones were uncommon and contracted or held stable on treatment. The clonality went up when patients responded to ibrutinib and dropped back toward baseline at progression.

Libraries were prepared by immunoSEQ multiplex PCR; TCRdb keeps only in-frame clonotypes and omits some of them. The profile shows tens of thousands of clones, 55% to 75% of them singletons. Roughly 1.8 micrograms of genomic DNA (from cryopreserved PBMCs) were used for TCR beta libraries. As concerns this clone: The antigen is unknown.

The CDR3 has 15 amino acids. Germline CDR1 reads SGHNT; CDR2 reads YYREEE (reference sequence). V gave up 4 bases and J gave up 2 bases; unmatched junction bases: 7. Here the sequenced sample was PBMCs, taken after 12 months of ibrutinib treatment. The sequence was obtained from a human donor with chronic lymphocytic leukemia. V gene TRBV5-4 combines with J gene TRBJ1-1, with TRBD1 identical over 8 bases. Here the CDR3 DNA reads TGTGCCAGCAGCAGTTGGACAGGGACAAACACTGAAGCTTTCTTT. Protein sequence: CASSSWTGTNTEAFF.